These 9 T cell receptor beta chains came from one sample sequenced in a study of cytomegalovirus exposure and HLA in healthy donors. This table comes from immunoSEQ multiplex PCR, and its TCRdb copy is limited to in-frame clones, with some not included. In the table there are roughly 330,000 clones, roughly 90% of which are singletons. The sequencing sample was made of PBMCs. The receptors originated from a woman aged 25-40 years in good health and CMV-seropositive.

This chain links TRBV6-5 with TRBJ1-5, with D unresolved. V was shortened by 5 bases and J by 7 bases, with 18 bases between the two germline ends. Germline CDR1 reads MNHEY; CDR2 reads SVGAGI. The CDR3 totals 15 residues. The CDR3, as DNA: TGTGCCAGCAGTCAGTCTAGAATGCCAAGGCAGCCCCAGCATTTT. Translating it yields CASSQSRMPRQPQHF.

This chain uses TRBV9 with TRBJ2-6; unclear D gene. Germline loops: CDR1 SGDLS, CDR2 YYNGEE. The CDR3 extends over 15 amino acids. V dropped 2 bases and J dropped 0 bases, with 6 bases sitting between them. The CDR3 nucleotides read TGTGCCAGCAGCGTGAGAAACTCTGGGGCCAACGTCCTGACTTTC. Translation gives CASSVRNSGANVLTF. The variable domain in full, with the rest retrieved from reference TRBV9 and TRBJ2-6, is DSGVTQTPKHLITATGQRVTLRCSPRSGDLSVYWYQQSLDQGLQFLIQYYNGEERAKGNILERFSAQQFPDLHSELNLSSLELGDSALYFCASSVRNSGANVLTFGAGSRLTVL.

The V and J genes are TRBV30 and TRBJ2-2; D is unclear. Trimming left V 2 bases short and J 8 bases short, with 15 bases between. This CDR3 contains 14 residues. Germline CDR1 and CDR2: GTSNPN and SVGIG (reference sequence). The CDR3 nucleotides read TGTGCCTGGAGTTTCGGAGCTATAGGGGGGGAGCTGTTTTTT. As protein: CAWSFGAIGGELFF. Full variable domain (missing parts from reference TRBV30 and TRBJ2-2): SQTIHQWPATLVQPVGSPLSLECTVEGTSNPNLYWYRQAAGRGLQLLFYSVGIGQISSEVPQNLSASRPQDRQFILSSKKLLLSDSGFYLCAWSFGAIGGELFFGEGSRLTVL.

This chain links TRBV27 with TRBJ2-7, with D possibly being TRBD1 or TRBD2 (5 bases each). CDR3 size: 14 residues. Germline V gives CDR1 MNHEY, CDR2 SMNVEV (reference sequence). Trimming took off 4 bases at V and 7 bases at J, with 17 bases between the two ends. This CDR3 is CASSSRDADREQYF. In nucleotides, the CDR3 is TGTGCCAGCAGTTCTCGGGACGCAGACCGGGAGCAGTACTTC.

The chain combines TRBV27 with TRBJ1-2; D gene unclear. Per germline, CDR1 MNHEY and CDR2 SMNVEV (reference sequence). Trimming took 2 bases from V and 5 from J, leaving 9 bases between them. CDR3 length: 13 residues. CDR3 residues: CASSLGEGYGYTF. CDR3 nucleotides: TGTGCCAGCAGTTTAGGCGAAGGGTATGGCTACACCTTC.

This clone was seen a single time. CDR3 residues: CASSFTSGTGAFGELFF. In nucleotides, the CDR3 is TGTGCCAGCAGCTTCACGTCCGGGACAGGGGCTTTCGGGGAGCTGTTTTTT. J is TRBJ2-2 and V is TRBV5-4; 10 bases fit TRBD1. With V trimmed by 2 bases and J by 7 bases, 11 bases remained unmatched. In germline, CDR1 is SGHNT, CDR2 YYREEE (reference sequence). The CDR3 extends over 17 amino acids.

This chain connects TRBV7-9 to TRBJ2-7; 10 bases line up with TRBD2. Germline lookup yields CDR1 SEHNR and CDR2 FQNEAQ (reference sequence). After removal of 1 base from V and 3 bases from J, the junction contained 6 bases not matched to a gene. This CDR3 spans 16 amino acids. CDR3 coding DNA: TGTGCCAGCAGCTTAGAAGGACTAGCGGCGAACTACGAGCAGTACTTC. Its translation is CASSLEGLAANYEQYF.

The genes are TRBV11-3 and TRBJ1-1; 9 bases line up with TRBD1. Trimming removed 5 bases from V and 7 bases from J; junction bases left unmatched: 5. This CDR3 has 13 amino acids. Germline CDR1 SGHNT, CDR2 YENEEA. This chain's CDR3 is CASSRDRDHEAFF. CDR3 nucleotide sequence: TGTGCCAGCAGCCGGGACAGGGATCATGAAGCTTTCTTT.

This clone was seen only a few times. This chain joins TRBV27 and TRBJ2-7; TRBD2 matches at 7 bases. The CDR3 loop spans 15 amino acids. The germline CDR1 and CDR2 sequences are MNHEY and SMNVEV (reference sequence). Trimming removed 2 bases from V and 8 bases from J; junction bases left unmatched: 12. CDR3 sequence reads: CASSLNSGNPLKQYF. In DNA, the CDR3 is TGTGCCAGCAGTTTAAACAGCGGGAACCCCCTCAAGCAGTACTTC.